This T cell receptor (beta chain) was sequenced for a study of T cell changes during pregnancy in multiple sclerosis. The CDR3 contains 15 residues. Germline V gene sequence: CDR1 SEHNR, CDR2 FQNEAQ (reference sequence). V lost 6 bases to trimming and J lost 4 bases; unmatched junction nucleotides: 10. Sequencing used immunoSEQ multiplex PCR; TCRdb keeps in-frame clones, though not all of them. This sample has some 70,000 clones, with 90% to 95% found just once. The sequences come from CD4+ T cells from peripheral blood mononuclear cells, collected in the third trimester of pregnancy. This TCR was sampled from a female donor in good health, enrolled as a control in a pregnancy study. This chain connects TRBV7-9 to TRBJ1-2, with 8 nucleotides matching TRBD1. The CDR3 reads CASSPLQGEVYGYTF. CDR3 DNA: TGTGCCAGCAGTCCCCTACAGGGGGAGGTCTATGGCTACACCTTC.